These 31 T cell receptor beta chains share one sample of origin, sequenced in a study of T cell repertoires in ileal Crohn's disease. Time point here: proximal margin of the surgical specimen (macroscopically non-inflamed). Only in-frame clones appear in the TCRdb table, and some are missing; sequencing was by immunoSEQ multiplex PCR. The table includes several thousand clones, just under 75% detected once. Sequenced: ileal tissue. These receptors were collected from an adult with Crohn's disease.

This clone has just a few counts. The V call is TRBV6-5, the J call TRBJ1-5, with TRBD1 as a possible D gene (6 bases). This CDR3 region has 14 residues. Germline lookup yields CDR1 MNHEY and CDR2 SVGAGI. V gave up 5 bases and J gave up 3 bases, with 11 bases separating them. CDR3 nucleotide sequence: TGTGCCAGCAGTAGGACAGTTAACAATCAGCCCCAGCATTTT. Protein: CASSRTVNNQPQHF.

This clone has a handful of counts. The rearrangement links TRBV7-3 to TRBJ2-1; possibly TRBD2 for D (5 bases). The CDR3 has 15 amino acids. Per germline, CDR1 SGHTA and CDR2 FQGTGA. The V gene lost 5 bases and the J gene lost 7 bases, with 18 bases spanning the gap. DNA of the CDR3: TGTGCCAGCAGCCTCGGGGTGCCTGGCTATAATGAGCAGTTCTTC. Translated: CASSLGVPGYNEQFF. Full variable domain (missing parts from reference TRBV7-3 and TRBJ2-1): GAGVSQTPSNKVTEKGKYVELRCDPISGHTALYWYRQSLGQGPEFLIYFQGTGAADDSGLPNDRFFAVRPEGSVSTLKIQRTERGDSAVYLCASSLGVPGYNEQFFGPGTRLTVL.

This chain connects TRBV25-1 to TRBJ1-1; D remains unclear. Germline V lookup: CDR1 MGHDK, CDR2 SYGVNS. This CDR3 spans 12 amino acids. V lost 3 bases and J 2 bases, leaving 4 bases between the germline ends. The CDR3 nucleotides are TGTGCCAGCAGTGACACCAACACTGAAGCTTTCTTT. Its translation is CASSDTNTEAFF.

V usage is TRBV10-2 and J usage is TRBJ2-7; perhaps D is TRBD1 or TRBD2 (6 bases each). This CDR3 has 13 amino acids. Trimming cost V 4 bases and J 2 bases, with 9 bases left between them. CDR1 and CDR2 (germline): WSHSY, SAAADI. Written as DNA, the CDR3 is TGCGCCAGCAGTGTCGGGGGCCCCTACGAGCAGTACTTC. Translation gives CASSVGGPYEQYF.

This clone was recorded a few times. The rearrangement joins TRBV11-2 to TRBJ2-7, with D possibly called TRBD1 or TRBD2 (5 bases each). The CDR3 is 15 amino acids. The ends were cut back, 4 bases at V and 3 bases at J, with 16 bases in the middle. Germline CDR1 is SGHAT and CDR2 is FQNNGV. The CDR3 region has the DNA TGTGCCAGCAGCTATAAGCGTTCGGGGCTCTACGAGCAGTACTTC. Its translation: CASSYKRSGLYEQYF. Full variable domain (remainder filled in from reference TRBV11-2 and TRBJ2-7): EAGVAQSPRYKIIEKRQSVAFWCNPISGHATLYWYQQILGQGPKLLIQFQNNGVVDDSQLPKDRFSAERLKGVDSTLKIQPAKLEDSAVYLCASSYKRSGLYEQYFGPGTRLTVT.

V usage is TRBV30 and J usage is TRBJ1-5; TRBD1 might be the D (5 bases). Trimming cost V 5 bases and J 6 bases, with 17 bases left between them. In germline, CDR1 is GTSNPN, CDR2 SVGIG (reference sequence). This CDR3 contains 14 residues. This chain's CDR3 is CAWDRRRVGQPQHF. CDR3 DNA sequence: TGTGCCTGGGACAGAAGAAGAGTGGGTCAGCCCCAGCATTTT.

The chain couples TRBV6-1 to TRBJ2-7; D uncertain. There are 12 residues in the CDR3. Trimming took 3 bases from V and 3 from J, leaving 6 bases between them. Germline CDR1 reads MNHNS; CDR2 reads SASEGT. The CDR3 DNA reads as TGTGCCAGCAGTGACAGTCTCTACGAGCAGTACTTC. As protein: CASSDSLYEQYF.

The V call is TRBV7-7, the J call TRBJ2-7; 11 nucleotides agree with TRBD2. Trimming removed 5 bases from V and 6 bases from J; junction bases left unmatched: 9. Per germline, CDR1 SSHAT and CDR2 FNYEAQ (reference sequence). This CDR3 spans 15 amino acids. The CDR3 protein is CASSASGTSGAEQYF. The CDR3 nucleotides are TGTGCCAGCAGCGCCTCCGGGACTAGCGGTGCCGAGCAGTACTTC.

The chain joins TRBV5-5 to TRBJ1-1; no reliable D call. The ends were cut back, 1 base at V and 1 base at J, with 5 bases in the middle. This CDR3 contains 13 residues. The germline V gene has CDR1 SGHKS and CDR2 YYEKEE (reference sequence). The CDR3: CASSLNTNTEAFF. CDR3 coding DNA: TGTGCCAGCAGCTTGAACACGAACACTGAAGCTTTCTTT.

The chain couples TRBV7-3 to TRBJ2-2, with TRBD2 matching 11 bases. CDR3 length: 15 amino acids. V was pared by 5 bases and J by 6 bases, with 5 bases of the junction left unmatched. CDR1 is SGHTA and CDR2 is FQGTGA in the germline V gene. The CDR3 region is CASSPGSGRAGELFF. CDR3 in DNA: TGTGCCAGCAGCCCTGGTAGCGGGAGGGCCGGGGAGCTGTTTTTT.

The CDR3 sequence is CAWIGGRYTGELFF. CDR3 nucleotides: TGTGCCTGGATTGGCGGGAGATACACCGGGGAGCTGTTTTTT. The chain is built from TRBV30 and TRBJ2-2, with TRBD2 identical over 7 bases. CDR3 size: 14 residues. Germline V gene sequence: CDR1 GTSNPN, CDR2 SVGIG (reference sequence). V lost 4 bases, J lost 3 bases, and 5 bases stayed unmatched.

The chain is built from TRBV27 and TRBJ1-4, with a tentative D call TRBD1 (6 bases). V lost 1 base and J 7 bases, leaving 10 bases between the germline ends. Germline-derived CDR1 and CDR2 are MNHEY and SMNVEV (reference sequence). This CDR3 has 14 amino acids. The CDR3 loop reads CASSLLGASEKLFF. For the CDR3, the DNA is TGTGCCAGCAGTTTATTGGGGGCTAGTGAAAAACTGTTTTTT.

The chain joins TRBV7-6 to TRBJ2-1; TRBD2 is a possible D gene (5 bases). The CDR3 is 16 amino acids. Germline CDR1 reads SGHVS; CDR2 reads FNYEAQ. The V end lost 5 bases, the J end lost 5 bases, and 19 bases lay between the germline ends. The CDR3 reads CASSLYGVEVDNEQFF. The DNA of the CDR3 is TGTGCCAGCAGCCTTTACGGAGTGGAGGTGGACAATGAGCAGTTCTTC.

The chain is built from TRBV5-5 and TRBJ2-7; 9 nucleotides agree with TRBD2. Germline V gene lookup returns CDR1 SGHKS and CDR2 YYEKEE (reference sequence). V lost 1 base, J lost 1 base, and 6 bases stayed unmatched. The CDR3 is made up of 16 amino acids. This chain's CDR3 is CASSLKFTSGSYEQYF. In DNA form, the CDR3 reads TGTGCCAGCAGCTTGAAGTTTACTAGCGGGTCCTACGAGCAGTACTTC. The full variable domain, with the rest looked up from reference TRBV5-5 and TRBJ2-7, is DAGVTQSPTHLIKTRGQQVTLRCSPISGHKSVSWYQQVLGQGPQFIFQYYEKEERGRGNFPDRFSARQFPNYSSELNVNALLLGDSALYLCASSLKFTSGSYEQYFGPGTRLTVT.

The chain carries TRBV14 and TRBJ2-7; a weak D match, TRBD2 (5 bases). The CDR3 consists of 17 residues. CDR1 is SGHDN, CDR2 FVKESK, per germline. The germline V and J ends were trimmed by 1 base and 5 bases, with 21 bases remaining between them. The CDR3 DNA sequence: TGTGCCAGCAGCCAAGGGTCTTATCGAGGGTCGGTTGACGAGCAGTACTTC. Its translation: CASSQGSYRGSVDEQYF.

The chain recombines TRBV7-2 with TRBJ1-3; D remains unclear. Germline-derived CDR1 and CDR2 are SGHTA and FQGNSA. This CDR3 contains 12 residues. With 4 bases removed from V and 4 bases from J, the gap between germline ends came to 5 bases. The CDR3 nucleotides read TGTGCCAGCAGCTCGTGGGGAAACACCATATATTTT. As protein: CASSSWGNTIYF.

The chain is built from TRBV11-2 and TRBJ2-7; 7 nucleotides match TRBD2. The CDR3 runs to 14 residues. Germline V gene lookup returns CDR1 SGHAT and CDR2 FQNNGV. Trimming at V came to 0 bases and at J to 6 bases, leaving 5 bases not matched to a gene. The CDR3 nucleotides are TGTGCCAGCAGCTTAGATCCCACTAGCGCCGAGCAGTACTTC. Its protein is CASSLDPTSAEQYF. Full variable domain (missing parts from reference TRBV11-2 and TRBJ2-7): EAGVAQSPRYKIIEKRQSVAFWCNPISGHATLYWYQQILGQGPKLLIQFQNNGVVDDSQLPKDRFSAERLKGVDSTLKIQPAKLEDSAVYLCASSLDPTSAEQYFGPGTRLTVT.

This chain uses TRBV18 with TRBJ2-7, with D possibly being TRBD2 (5 bases). Trimming stripped 2 bases from V and 2 bases from J, with 13 bases between. The CDR3 has 15 residues. The germline V gene has CDR1 KGHSH and CDR2 LQKENI. The CDR3 here is CASSPGTEGPYEQYF. The CDR3 DNA reads TGTGCCAGCTCACCAGGCACAGAGGGTCCCTACGAGCAGTACTTC.

The chain joins TRBV19 to TRBJ2-5, with TRBD2 as a possible D gene (6 bases). The V gene's germline CDR1 is LNHDA and CDR2 SQIVND (reference sequence). V lost 4 bases and J lost 1, with 13 bases in between. The CDR3 extends over 15 amino acids. This CDR3 is CASSTTRDFQETQYF. The DNA for the CDR3 is TGTGCCAGTAGTACGACCCGGGACTTCCAAGAGACCCAGTACTTC.

There are a few counts of this clone. The CDR3 sequence is CASSQDSMFEQFF. The CDR3 region has the DNA TGTGCCAGCAGCCAAGACTCCATGTTTGAGCAGTTCTTC. V is TRBV14 and J is TRBJ2-1; D call uncertain. Trimming removed 0 bases from V and 9 bases from J, with 9 bases in between. CDR1 and CDR2 from the germline V gene are SGHDN and FVKESK. CDR3 length equals 13 residues.

This chain joins TRBV4-3 and TRBJ2-1, with TRBD1 matching 8 bases. CDR1 and CDR2 (germline): LGHNA, YSLEER. V dropped 2 bases and J dropped 7; count of bases not matched to a gene: 7. CDR3 size: 15 residues. The chain's CDR3 is CASSQLQGAKNEQFF. The CDR3 coding sequence is TGCGCCAGCAGCCAACTCCAGGGGGCGAAGAATGAGCAGTTCTTC.

This rearrangement joins TRBV19 to TRBJ1-5, with unresolved D. Trimming left V 5 bases short and J 3 bases short, with 14 bases between. CDR1 is LNHDA and CDR2 is SQIVND in the germline V gene (reference sequence). The length of the CDR3 is 15 residues. As DNA, the CDR3 is TGTGCCAGTAGTGACCGGGGAGGGCCCAATCAGCCCCAGCATTTT. Translation gives CASSDRGGPNQPQHF.

By its share, this clone is medium-sized. This rearrangement joins TRBV7-3 to TRBJ2-7; TRBD2 matches at 7 bases. The CDR3 is made up of 15 amino acids. Germline values: CDR1 SGHTA, CDR2 FQGTGA. With 2 bases clipped from V and 3 bases from J, the junction kept 7 bases outside the gene matches. The CDR3 coding sequence is TGTGCCAGCAGCTTAGGACTAGGCCCCGTCTACGAGCAGTACTTC. Encoded protein: CASSLGLGPVYEQYF.

The chain joins TRBV18 to TRBJ2-2; TRBD1 matches 7 bases. The trim removed 4 bases at V and 0 bases at J, leaving 2 bases unmatched. This CDR3 has 15 residues. The germline V gene has CDR1 KGHSH and CDR2 LQKENI. CDR3 in amino acids: CASSRDRPNTGELFF. The CDR3 coding sequence is TGTGCCAGCTCACGGGACAGACCGAACACCGGGGAGCTGTTTTTT.

The V gene is TRBV27, the J gene TRBJ1-1, with 9 bases aligning to TRBD1. The CDR3 has 15 residues. CDR1 MNHEY and CDR2 SMNVEV come from the germline V gene (reference sequence). The ends lost 6 bases at V and 1 base at J; junction bases unmatched: 6. The DNA for the CDR3 is TGTGCCAGCAGGGATCCGGGACAGGGGAACACTGAAGCTTTCTTT. Encoded protein: CASRDPGQGNTEAFF.

V usage is TRBV28 and J usage is TRBJ1-5, with D perhaps TRBD1 (5 bases). Germline V gene lookup returns CDR1 MDHEN and CDR2 SYDVKM. V was shortened by 7 bases and J by 1 base, with 8 bases between the two germline ends. The CDR3 spans 13 residues. The CDR3 reads CASTRDSNQPQHF. The CDR3 DNA reads TGTGCCAGCACCCGGGACAGCAATCAGCCCCAGCATTTT.

This clone was recorded once. This chain links TRBV7-9 with TRBJ2-1, with 8 bases lining up with TRBD2. V lost 6 bases and J lost 4; bases outside the gene matches: 11. This CDR3 region has 16 residues. CDR1 is SEHNR and CDR2 is FQNEAQ in the germline V gene (reference sequence). CDR3 DNA: TGTGCCAGCAGTCCCAGAAGCGGGAGAGGGTACAATGAGCAGTTCTTC. It translates to CASSPRSGRGYNEQFF. Using reference TRBV7-9 and TRBJ2-1 for the parts outside the CDR3, the full variable domain is DTGVSQNPRHKITKRGQNVTFRCDPISEHNRLYWYRQTLGQGPEFLTYFQNEAQLEKSRLLSDRFSAERPKGSFSTLEIQRTEQGDSAMYLCASSPRSGRGYNEQFFGPGTRLTVL.

The chain links TRBV6-6 to TRBJ1-4; 7 nucleotides agree with TRBD1. The V gene's germline CDR1 is MNHNY and CDR2 SVGAGI (reference sequence). V was clipped by 6 bases and J by 8 bases; unmatched bases: 9. The CDR3 runs 14 residues. Here the CDR3 reads CASSRQGEGEKLFF. CDR3 in DNA: TGTGCCAGCAGCCGACAGGGTGAGGGGGAAAAACTGTTTTTT.

The chain combines TRBV5-1 with TRBJ2-5; the match to TRBD2 covers 7 bases. Unmatched junction bases numbered 5, after V lost 4 bases and J lost 2 bases. The CDR3 runs 14 residues. CDR1 is SGHRS and CDR2 is YFSETQ in the germline V gene. The DNA of the CDR3 is TGCGCCAGCAGCCGGTTGGGAGGGCAAGAGACCCAGTACTTC. Its protein product is CASSRLGGQETQYF.

The V call is TRBV28, the J call TRBJ2-5; TRBD2 matches 8 bases. With V trimmed by 4 bases and J by 4 bases, 8 bases remained unmatched. The germline V gene encodes CDR1 MDHEN and CDR2 SYDVKM. The CDR3 sequence is 15 residues long. This CDR3 is CASSSPGLVLETQYF. In nucleotides, the CDR3 is TGTGCCAGCAGTTCACCGGGACTAGTTTTAGAGACCCAGTACTTC.

V and J are TRBV6-5 and TRBJ2-1; tentatively, D is TRBD1 (7 bases). The length of the CDR3 is 15 residues. Looked up from germline, CDR1 is MNHEY and CDR2 is SVGAGI. With 6 bases removed from V and 3 bases from J, the gap between germline ends came to 15 bases. In DNA, the CDR3 is TGTGCCAGCAGCACGCAGGGGGGAGACTACAATGAGCAGTTCTTC. Translation gives CASSTQGGDYNEQFF.